The clone carrying this T cell receptor (beta chain) has more than one count but fewer than ten. No antigen is known for it. These data originate in a study of vaccination and CD4 T cells after COVID-19. Study in general: Stimulation of cells relied on overlapping spike peptides derived from SARS-CoV-2, HCoV-NL63, HCoV-OC43 and HCoV-229E.

Cultured CD4+ T cells had their DNA profiled by the Oncomine TCR Beta short-read assay. Using its own MiXCR run on the PCR reads, TCRdb lists one record per CDR3 protein. The data show 20,000 to 25,000 distinct CDR3 sequences, 32% seen once. The germline V gene encodes CDR1 SGHNT and CDR2 YYREEE (reference sequence). CDR3 length: 15 amino acids. V shed 5 bases, J shed 0 bases, and the junction held 4 bases outside the gene matches. This sample's treatment: roughly 11-day PBMC culture with coronavirus spike peptide pools or control peptides (ViraFEST assay). This TCR was sampled from a human donor with COVID-19. V is TRBV5-4 and J is TRBJ1-1; the match to TRBD1 covers 10 bases. The sequenced sample consisted of cultured CD4+ T cells from blood. The CDR3 region has the DNA TGTGCCAGCAGTCGGGGACAGGGGCTGAACACTGAAGCTTTCTTT. Translating gives CASSRGQGLNTEAFF.